Listed here are 23 T cell receptor beta chains from one sample, sequenced in a study of beta chain features in type 1 diabetes. Expressed TCRB transcripts were sequenced because the isolated RNA had all been reverse transcribed beforehand. Profiling relied on immunoSEQ multiplex PCR, and the TCRdb table lists in-frame clones only, not all of them. Of 810,000 or so clones listed, roughly 17% are singletons. The sequenced material came from naive CD4+ T cells from blood. The origin of the receptors is a woman between 18 and 30 years old in good health.

This clone was recorded a few times. V gene TRBV2 combines with J gene TRBJ2-1; D possibly corresponds to TRBD2 (5 bases). The V gene's germline CDR1 is SNHLY and CDR2 FYNNEI. This CDR3 region has 14 residues. Between the trimmed V and J ends, which lost 5 bases and 3 bases, there was a span of 11 bases. CDR3 DNA sequence: TGTGCCAGCAGTTTGCTAGCCAGCTACAATGAGCAGTTCTTC. It yields the protein CASSLLASYNEQFF.

This clone appeared a few times. This chain uses TRBV5-1 with TRBJ2-5; the D gene is possibly TRBD1 (6 bases). Germline lookup yields CDR1 SGHRS and CDR2 YFSETQ. Between the trimmed V and J ends, which lost 1 base and 5 bases, there was a span of 21 bases. The CDR3 extends over 17 amino acids. The CDR3 DNA sequence: TGCGCCAGCAGCTTGCAAACGGGGCAGGGGTCTTGGGAGACCCAGTACTTC. Translating it yields CASSLQTGQGSWETQYF. The variable domain in full, completed from reference TRBV5-1 and TRBJ2-5, reads KAGVTQTPRYLIKTRGQQVTLSCSPISGHRSVSWYQQTPGQGLQFLFEYFSETQRNKGNFPGRFSGRQFSNSRSEMNVSTLELGDSALYLCASSLQTGQGSWETQYFGPGTRLLVL.

This clone was counted a few times. This same CDR3 is encoded by further DNA sequences in the sample. The chain has TRBV9 and TRBJ2-5, with TRBD2 matching 11 bases. Germline trimming cut 2 bases from V and 1 base from J; bases unmatched to any gene: 1. Looked up from germline, CDR1 is SGDLS and CDR2 is YYNGEE. There are 15 residues in the CDR3. CDR3 amino acids: CASSVGLAVQETQYF. As DNA, the CDR3 is TGTGCCAGCAGCGTGGGACTAGCGGTCCAAGAGACCCAGTACTTC.

The chain employs TRBV7-3 and TRBJ2-2; tentatively, D is TRBD1 (5 bases). The CDR3 loop spans 15 amino acids. CDR1 and CDR2 from the germline V gene are SGHTA and FQGTGA. The germline V and J ends were trimmed by 1 base and 3 bases, with 9 bases remaining between them. CDR3 amino acids: CASSLMTTDTGELFF. The CDR3 nucleotides read TGTGCCAGCAGCTTAATGACGACAGACACCGGGGAGCTGTTTTTT. Full variable domain (outside the CDR3, taken from reference TRBV7-3 and TRBJ2-2): GAGVSQTPSNKVTEKGKYVELRCDPISGHTALYWYRQSLGQGPEFLIYFQGTGAADDSGLPNDRFFAVRPEGSVSTLKIQRTERGDSAVYLCASSLMTTDTGELFFGEGSRLTVL.

This clone was seen a handful of times. This sequence joins TRBV23-1 and TRBJ2-1; TRBD2 might be the D (5 bases). TRBV23-1 is an ORF, and what it does is uncertain. The germline V and J ends were trimmed by 4 bases and 2 bases, with 15 bases remaining between them. This CDR3 has 16 residues. In DNA form, the CDR3 reads TGCGCCAGCAGTCGTGGGAGACGACGCACCTACAATGAGCAGTTCTTC. This encodes CASSRGRRRTYNEQFF.

This sequence joins TRBV5-6 and TRBJ2-1; 9 bases are shared with TRBD1. Germline loops: CDR1 SGHDT, CDR2 YYEEEE. J gave up 4 bases and V 7 bases, and 9 bases lay outside the gene matches. This CDR3 has 15 residues. Here the CDR3 reads CASGWPGQGYNEQFF. The CDR3 coding sequence is TGTGCCAGCGGGTGGCCGGGACAGGGATACAATGAGCAGTTCTTC.

This sequence joins TRBV5-1 and TRBJ2-1; D ambiguous. V lost 3 bases and J 7 bases, leaving 20 bases between the germline ends. The germline V gene has CDR1 SGHRS and CDR2 YFSETQ. The CDR3 is 16 amino acids. CDR3 in DNA: TGCGCCAGCAGCTCGAATATAGCAAATCCATGGAATGAGCAGTTCTTC. Encoded protein: CASSSNIANPWNEQFF.

This clone was seen more than once but under ten times. The chain's CDR3 is CASSAGTGELFF. CDR3 bases: TGTGCCAGCAGCGCCGGCACCGGGGAGCTGTTTTTT. The chain carries TRBV9 and TRBJ2-2; D is uncertain. CDR3 length equals 12 residues. Germline assignment: CDR1 SGDLS and CDR2 YYNGEE. V lost 3 bases and J lost 4, with 4 bases in between.

The chain is built from TRBV7-2 and TRBJ2-7; TRBD2 might be the D (5 bases). Germline assignment: CDR1 SGHTA and CDR2 FQGNSA. The CDR3 loop spans 16 amino acids. The ends were cut back, 5 bases at V and 7 bases at J, with 24 bases in the middle. The CDR3, as DNA: TGTGCCAGCAGCCGCGTACCGTTAGCGAACCGGTATGAGCAGTACTTC. It is translated as CASSRVPLANRYEQYF.

This clone has just a few counts. V is TRBV19 and J is TRBJ1-5, with unresolved D. Germline-derived CDR1 and CDR2 are LNHDA and SQIVND (reference sequence). V shed 4 bases and J shed 6 bases, with 13 bases lying between them. The CDR3 covers 14 residues. The CDR3 DNA is TGTGCCAGTAGTACCGGACGGGAAGGTCAGCCCCAGCATTTT. It specifies CASSTGREGQPQHF. The entire variable domain, with the rest obtained from reference TRBV19 and TRBJ1-5, is as follows: DGGITQSPKYLFRKEGQNVTLSCEQNLNHDAMYWYRQDPGQGLRLIYYSQIVNDFQKGDIAEGYSVSREKKESFPLTVTSAQKNPTAFYLCASSTGREGQPQHFGDGTRLSIL.

This chain uses TRBV9 with TRBJ2-3, with D possibly being TRBD1 (6 bases). Germline loops: CDR1 SGDLS, CDR2 YYNGEE. V was trimmed by 5 bases and J by 6 bases, leaving 7 bases between them. The CDR3 is 11 amino acids. The CDR3, as DNA: TGTGCCAGCAGTAGGGGGGATACGCAGTATTTT. It specifies CASSRGDTQYF.

To note about this clone: Other DNA sequences in the sample encode the same CDR3. V gene TRBV28 combines with J gene TRBJ1-1; 8 bases are a match to TRBD1. CDR1 MDHEN and CDR2 SYDVKM come from the germline V gene. V lost 4 bases to trimming and J lost 5 bases; unmatched junction nucleotides: 6. This CDR3 has 14 residues. CDR3 nucleotide sequence: TGTGCCAGCAGTTCCGGACAGGGTGATACTGAAGCTTTCTTT. Its translation is CASSSGQGDTEAFF.

The chain combines TRBV7-2 with TRBJ2-5, with D perhaps assigned TRBD1 or TRBD2 (6 bases each). Trimming shortened V by 6 bases and J by 3 bases, and 20 bases separated the two germline ends. The CDR3 has 16 residues. Germline CDR1 and CDR2: SGHTA and FQGNSA. The CDR3 is CASRRGGGGDKETQYF. CDR3 DNA sequence: TGTGCCAGCAGACGAGGCGGCGGCGGGGACAAAGAGACCCAGTACTTC.

To note about this clone: Other DNA sequences within the sample encode an identical CDR3. This chain connects TRBV7-9 to TRBJ2-3, with 7 bases matching TRBD1. The CDR3 sequence is 14 residues long. Trimming removed 5 bases from V and 1 base from J; junction bases left unmatched: 3. Germline V lookup: CDR1 SEHNR, CDR2 FQNEAQ (reference sequence). In nucleotides, the CDR3 is TGTGCCAGCAGCCCCGGACAGGGCACAGATACGCAGTATTTT. This codes for CASSPGQGTDTQYF. The whole variable domain, remainder taken from reference TRBV7-9 and TRBJ2-3, is DTGVSQNPRHKITKRGQNVTFRCDPISEHNRLYWYRQTLGQGPEFLTYFQNEAQLEKSRLLSDRFSAERPKGSFSTLEIQRTEQGDSAMYLCASSPGQGTDTQYFGPGTRLTVL.

The V and J genes are TRBV29-1 and TRBJ2-3; 9 bases match TRBD2. Germline V gives CDR1 SQVTM, CDR2 ANQGSEA. V lost 5 bases, J lost 4 bases, and 7 bases stayed unmatched. The CDR3 has 14 amino acids. This chain's CDR3 is CSVIAGAHSDTQYF. Written as DNA, the CDR3 is TGCAGCGTTATAGCGGGAGCGCACTCAGATACGCAGTATTTT.

About this clone: The sample holds other DNA sequences that translate to the same CDR3. The rearrangement uses TRBV6-5 and TRBJ1-1; D not certain. V dropped 0 bases and J dropped 4 bases, with 6 bases sitting between them. The CDR3 is 13 residues long. Looked up from germline, CDR1 is MNHEY and CDR2 is SVGAGI. The CDR3 DNA follows: TGTGCCAGCAGTTACTCGCGGGGCACTGAAGCTTTCTTT. Translating it yields CASSYSRGTEAFF.

With regard to this clone: Other DNA sequences in this specimen translate into the identical CDR3. This CDR3 reads CASSPAWTGATGELFF. CDR3 coding DNA: TGCGCCAGCAGCCCGGCCTGGACAGGGGCCACCGGGGAGCTGTTTTTT. V and J are TRBV5-1 and TRBJ2-2, with 9 bases matching TRBD1. The CDR3 length is 16 residues. CDR1 is SGHRS, CDR2 YFSETQ, per germline. V shed 4 bases and J 4 bases; nucleotides not matched to a gene: 8.

CDR3 sequence reads: CASSYSSVEQFF. DNA for the CDR3: TGTGCCAGCAGTTACTCTAGCGTTGAGCAGTTCTTC. The chain uses TRBV2 and TRBJ2-1; D is perhaps TRBD2 (6 bases). Germline CDR1 is SNHLY and CDR2 is FYNNEI. CDR3 length: 12 residues. V shed 5 bases and J shed 9 bases, with 11 bases lying between them.

This chain joins TRBV13 and TRBJ2-7, with 10 bases lining up with TRBD2. From germline, CDR1 is PRHDT and CDR2 FYEKMQ (reference sequence). The V segment lost 2 bases and the J segment 2 bases; nucleotides outside the gene matches: 9. The CDR3 is 17 residues long. CDR3 DNA: TGTGCCAGCAGCTTAAATCTCGGGACTAGCGTAGCCTACGAGCAGTACTTC. It yields the protein CASSLNLGTSVAYEQYF. The full variable domain, rest sourced from reference TRBV13 and TRBJ2-7, is AAGVIQSPRHLIKEKRETATLKCYPIPRHDTVYWYQQGPGQDPQFLISFYEKMQSDKGSIPDRFSAQQFSDYHSELNMSSLELGDSALYFCASSLNLGTSVAYEQYFGPGTRLTVT.

The V call is TRBV19, the J call TRBJ2-5, with TRBD2 matching over 15 bases. V lost 5 bases and J lost 4; bases outside the gene matches: 5. The length of the CDR3 is 16 residues. CDR1 and CDR2 (germline): LNHDA, SQIVND (reference sequence). For the CDR3, the DNA is TGTGCCAGTAGTCGGACTAGCGGGAGGGCCCGAGAGACCCAGTACTTC. As protein: CASSRTSGRARETQYF.

CDR3 nucleotide sequence: TGTGCCAGCAGCAGAGGACTAGCGGGAGGAGGAGATACGCAGTATTTT. Amino acid sequence: CASSRGLAGGGDTQYF. The J gene is TRBJ2-3, the V gene TRBV7-6, with 14 bases identical to TRBD2. V lost 5 bases and J lost 5; bases outside the gene matches: 6. Per the germline V gene, CDR1 is SGHVS and CDR2 is FNYEAQ. This CDR3 has 16 amino acids.

This clone has more than one count but fewer than ten. The rearrangement uses TRBV7-3 and TRBJ1-1; no clear D gene. Germline V gives CDR1 SGHTA, CDR2 FQGTGA. This CDR3 has 13 amino acids. The ends were cut back, 2 bases at V and 2 bases at J, with 6 bases in the middle. Here the CDR3 DNA reads TGTGCCAGCAGCTTACAGTCTAACACTGAAGCTTTCTTT. Protein sequence: CASSLQSNTEAFF.

This chain uses TRBV6-5 with TRBJ2-7; D call uncertain. Germline V CDR1 and CDR2: MNHEY, SVGAGI. CDR3 size: 12 residues. Trimming removed 8 bases from V and 6 bases from J, with 14 bases in between. CDR3 amino acids: CASYSDPSEQYF. DNA of the CDR3: TGTGCCAGCTATTCCGACCCTAGCGAGCAGTACTTC.